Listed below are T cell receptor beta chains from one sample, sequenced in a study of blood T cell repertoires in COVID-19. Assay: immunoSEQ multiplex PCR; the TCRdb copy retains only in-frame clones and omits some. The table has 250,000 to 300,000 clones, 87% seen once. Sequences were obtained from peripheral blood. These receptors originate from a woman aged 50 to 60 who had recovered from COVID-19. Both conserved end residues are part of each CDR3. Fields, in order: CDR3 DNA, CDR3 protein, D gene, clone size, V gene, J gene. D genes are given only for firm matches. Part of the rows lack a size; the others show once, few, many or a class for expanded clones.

TGCGCCAGCAGCCTGGACAGTCGACGGGGCTACACCTTC	CASSLDSRRGYTF	.	.	TRBV5-1	TRBJ1-2
TGCAGTGCTAGTACCGCAGGGAACTATGGCTACACCTTC	CSASTAGNYGYTF	.	few	TRBV20-1	TRBJ1-2
TGTGCCAGCAGTTACGTGAGCAATGAGCAGTTCTTC	CASSYVSNEQFF	.	.	TRBV6-2/TRBV6-3	TRBJ2-1
TGTGCCAGCAACTCCCCCCGGTACGCGTCCAACACTGAAGCTTTCTTT	CASNSPRYASNTEAFF	.	.	TRBV11-2	TRBJ1-1
TGTGCCAGCAGCTTGGAGAGAAGAGGGAGCAATCAGCCCCAGCATTTT	CASSLERRGSNQPQHF	.	.	TRBV5-6	TRBJ1-5
TGCAGCGTTGAAGATGCAGGGTTGGGTGGCTACACCTTC	CSVEDAGLGGYTF	.	.	TRBV29-1	TRBJ1-2
TGCGCCAGCAGCCCCTTAGCGGGAGGGACCACCGGGGAGCTGTTTTTT	CASSPLAGGTTGELFF	TRBD2	.	TRBV5-1	TRBJ2-2
TGTGCCAGCAGTCTACGGGGGGCGGAGACCCAGTACTTC	CASSLRGAETQYF	.	.	TRBV5-8	TRBJ2-5
TGTGCCAGCAGCGGGACTACCAAAGAGACCCAGTACTTC	CASSGTTKETQYF	TRBD2	.	TRBV5-4	TRBJ2-5
TGTGCCAGCAGTTTTTTCTCCCTCAATGAGCAGTTCTTC	CASSFFSLNEQFF	.	.	TRBV6-2/TRBV6-3	TRBJ2-1
TGTGCCAGCAGCCAAGCAGGGGGCGGAGGGCAGCCCCAGCATTTT	CASSQAGGGGQPQHF	TRBD1	.	TRBV3-1/TRBV3-2	TRBJ1-5
TGTGCCAGCAGCCCCTCAGGCACCGATGGCTACACCTTC	CASSPSGTDGYTF	.	.	TRBV7-2	TRBJ1-2
TGTGCCAGCAGCCATGACAGCCCAGATACGCAGTATTTT	CASSHDSPDTQYF	.	.	TRBV9	TRBJ2-3
TGTGCCAGCAGTTTACAGGGGGTCTATGGCTACACCTTC	CASSLQGVYGYTF	TRBD1	.	TRBV28	TRBJ1-2
TGCAGCGTTGATTTAAGGCGGGAGGGCCGGGACGGGGAGCTGTTTTTT	CSVDLRREGRDGELFF	TRBD2	.	TRBV29-1	TRBJ2-2
TGCGCCAGCAGCCAAGATTTGGGCTGGGACGAGCAGTACTTC	CASSQDLGWDEQYF	.	once	TRBV4-1	TRBJ2-7
TGCGCCAGCAGCCAATGTAAAGCGGGCTGCGAGCAGTACTTC	CASSQCKAGCEQYF	.	.	TRBV4-3	TRBJ2-7
TGTGCCAGCTCACGAACTGACAGGGGCCACAATGAGCAGTTCTTC	CASSRTDRGHNEQFF	TRBD1	.	TRBV18	TRBJ2-1
TGTGCCAGCAGCTTAGGCAGGGACAGAGCTCGCTATGGCTACACCTTC	CASSLGRDRARYGYTF	TRBD1	.	TRBV11-2	TRBJ1-2
TGTGCCTGGAGTCCCCCTTTGAGTATAATGATATATGGCTACACCTTC	CAWSPPLSIMIYGYTF	.	.	TRBV30	TRBJ1-2
TGTGCCAGCTCCCCCTGGGTGCGGGTTCCGAGCAATCAGCCCCAGCATTTT	CASSPWVRVPSNQPQHF	.	.	TRBV28	TRBJ1-5